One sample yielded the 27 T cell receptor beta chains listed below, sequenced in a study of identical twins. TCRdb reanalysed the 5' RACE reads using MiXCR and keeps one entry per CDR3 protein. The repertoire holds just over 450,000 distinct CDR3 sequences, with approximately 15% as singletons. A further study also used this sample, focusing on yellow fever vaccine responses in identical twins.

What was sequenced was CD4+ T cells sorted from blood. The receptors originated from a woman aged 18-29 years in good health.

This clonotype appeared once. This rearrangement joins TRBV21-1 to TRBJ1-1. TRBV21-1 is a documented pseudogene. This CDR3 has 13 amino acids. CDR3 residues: CASSKFLNTEAFF. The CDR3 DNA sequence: TGTGCCAGCAGCAAATTCCTGAACACTGAAGCTTTCTTT.

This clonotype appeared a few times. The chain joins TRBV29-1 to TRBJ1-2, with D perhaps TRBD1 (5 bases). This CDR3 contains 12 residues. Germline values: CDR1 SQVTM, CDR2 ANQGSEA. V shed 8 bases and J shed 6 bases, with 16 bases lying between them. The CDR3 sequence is CSLLNPGDGYTF. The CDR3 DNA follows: TGCAGCTTACTCAACCCGGGGGATGGCTACACCTTC.

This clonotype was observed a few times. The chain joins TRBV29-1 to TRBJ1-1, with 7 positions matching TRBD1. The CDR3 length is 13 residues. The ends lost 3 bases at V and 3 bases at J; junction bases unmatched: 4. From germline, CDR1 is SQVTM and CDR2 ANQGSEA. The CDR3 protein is CSVERGLDTEAFF. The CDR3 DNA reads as TGCAGCGTTGAGAGGGGGCTGGACACTGAAGCTTTCTTT.

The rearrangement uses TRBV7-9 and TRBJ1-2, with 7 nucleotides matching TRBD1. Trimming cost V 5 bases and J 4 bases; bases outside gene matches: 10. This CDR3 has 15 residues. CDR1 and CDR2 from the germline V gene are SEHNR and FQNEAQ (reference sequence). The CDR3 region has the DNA TGTGCCAGCAGCGACACCGGGACAGCCTTCTATGGCTACACCTTC. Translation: CASSDTGTAFYGYTF.

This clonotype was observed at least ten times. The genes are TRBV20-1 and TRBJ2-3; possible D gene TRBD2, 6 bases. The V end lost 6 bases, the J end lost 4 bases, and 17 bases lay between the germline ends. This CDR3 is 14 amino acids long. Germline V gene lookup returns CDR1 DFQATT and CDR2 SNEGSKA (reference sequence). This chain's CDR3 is CSAIGGEGADTQYF. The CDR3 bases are TGCAGTGCGATAGGAGGGGAAGGGGCAGATACGCAGTATTTT.

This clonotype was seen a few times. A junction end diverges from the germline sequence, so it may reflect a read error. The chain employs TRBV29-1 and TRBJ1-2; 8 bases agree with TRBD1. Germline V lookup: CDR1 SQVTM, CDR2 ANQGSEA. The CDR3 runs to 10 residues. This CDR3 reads CSASPGQDHF. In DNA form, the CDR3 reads TGCAGCGCGTCACCGGGACAGGACCACTTC.

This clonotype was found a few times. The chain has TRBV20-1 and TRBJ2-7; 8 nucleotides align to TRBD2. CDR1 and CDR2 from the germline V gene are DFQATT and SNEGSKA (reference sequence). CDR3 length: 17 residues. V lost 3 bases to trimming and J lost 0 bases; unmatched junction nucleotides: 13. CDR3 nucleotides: TGCAGTGCTAGTGTTGGACTAGCCCTTCTTGGCTCCTACGAGCAGTACTTC. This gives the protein CSASVGLALLGSYEQYF.

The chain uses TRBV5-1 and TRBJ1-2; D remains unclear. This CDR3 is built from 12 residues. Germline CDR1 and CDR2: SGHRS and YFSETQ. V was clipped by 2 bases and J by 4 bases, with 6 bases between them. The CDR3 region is CASSFDTYGYTF. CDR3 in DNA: TGCGCCAGCAGCTTTGACACCTATGGCTACACCTTC.

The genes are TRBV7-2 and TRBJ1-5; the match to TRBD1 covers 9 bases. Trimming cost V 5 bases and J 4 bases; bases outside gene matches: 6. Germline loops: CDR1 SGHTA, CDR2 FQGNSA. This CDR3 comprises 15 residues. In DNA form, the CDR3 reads TGTGCCAGCAGCCCTGGGACAGGGTGGAATCAGCCCCAGCATTTT. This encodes CASSPGTGWNQPQHF.

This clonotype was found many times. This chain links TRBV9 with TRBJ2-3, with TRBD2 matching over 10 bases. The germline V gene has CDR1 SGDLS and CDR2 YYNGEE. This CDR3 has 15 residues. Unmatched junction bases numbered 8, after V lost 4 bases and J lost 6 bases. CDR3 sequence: CASSTIAGGMDTQYF. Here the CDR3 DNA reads TGTGCCAGCAGCACCATAGCGGGGGGTATGGATACGCAGTATTTT.

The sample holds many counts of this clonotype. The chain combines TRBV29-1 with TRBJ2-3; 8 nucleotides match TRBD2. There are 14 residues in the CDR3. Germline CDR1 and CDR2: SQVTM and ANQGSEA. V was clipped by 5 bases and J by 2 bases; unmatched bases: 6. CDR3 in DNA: TGCAGCGTTCGGGAACTAGCGGCCACAGATACGCAGTATTTT. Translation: CSVRELAATDTQYF.

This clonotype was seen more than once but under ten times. CDR3 DNA: TGTGCCAGCAGTTTAGAAATAGGGCAGTTCTTC. It specifies CASSLEIGQFF. The chain uses TRBV12-3 or TRBV12-4 and TRBJ2-1; D unclear. The CDR3 has 11 amino acids. Trimming stripped 1 base from V and 12 bases from J, with 7 bases between.

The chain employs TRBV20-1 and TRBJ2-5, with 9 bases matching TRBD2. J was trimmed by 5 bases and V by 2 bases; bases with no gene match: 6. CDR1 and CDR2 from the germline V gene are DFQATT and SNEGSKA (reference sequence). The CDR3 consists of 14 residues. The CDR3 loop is CSARSSGTTETQYF. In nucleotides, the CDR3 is TGCAGTGCTAGATCTAGCGGGACGACGGAGACCCAGTACTTC.

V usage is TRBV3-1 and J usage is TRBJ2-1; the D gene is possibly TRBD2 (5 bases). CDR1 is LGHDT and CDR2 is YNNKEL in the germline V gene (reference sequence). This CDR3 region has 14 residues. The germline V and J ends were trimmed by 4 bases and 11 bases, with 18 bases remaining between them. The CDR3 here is CASSLQLRGLKQFF. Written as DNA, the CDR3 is TGTGCCAGCAGCCTACAACTTCGAGGGCTAAAGCAGTTCTTC.

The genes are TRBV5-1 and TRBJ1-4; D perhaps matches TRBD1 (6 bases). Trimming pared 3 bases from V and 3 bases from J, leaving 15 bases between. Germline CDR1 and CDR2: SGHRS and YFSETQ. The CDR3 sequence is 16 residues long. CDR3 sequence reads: CASSYGGQNANEKLFF. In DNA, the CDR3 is TGCGCCAGCAGCTACGGCGGACAGAACGCTAATGAAAAACTGTTTTTT.

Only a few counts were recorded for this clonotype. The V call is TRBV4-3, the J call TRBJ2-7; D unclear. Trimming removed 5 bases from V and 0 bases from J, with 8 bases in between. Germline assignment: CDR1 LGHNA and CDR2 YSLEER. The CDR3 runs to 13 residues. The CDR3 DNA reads TGCGCCAGCAGCTACGCCCGCTCCTACGAGCAGTACTTC. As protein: CASSYARSYEQYF.

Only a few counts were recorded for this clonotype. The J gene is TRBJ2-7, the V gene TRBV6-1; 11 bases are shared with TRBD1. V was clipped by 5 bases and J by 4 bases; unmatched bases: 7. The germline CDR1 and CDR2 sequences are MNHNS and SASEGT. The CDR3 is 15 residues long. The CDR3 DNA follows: TGTGCCAGCAGTCAAAGGACAGGGGGCGGGTACGAGCAGTACTTC. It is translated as CASSQRTGGGYEQYF.

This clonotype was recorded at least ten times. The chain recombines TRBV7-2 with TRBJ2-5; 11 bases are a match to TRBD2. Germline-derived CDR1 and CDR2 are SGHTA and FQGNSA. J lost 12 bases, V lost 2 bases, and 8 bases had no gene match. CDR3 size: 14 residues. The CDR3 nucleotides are TGTGCCAGCAGCTTACCGGGACTAGCGGCACTGGAGTACTTC. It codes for CASSLPGLAALEYF.

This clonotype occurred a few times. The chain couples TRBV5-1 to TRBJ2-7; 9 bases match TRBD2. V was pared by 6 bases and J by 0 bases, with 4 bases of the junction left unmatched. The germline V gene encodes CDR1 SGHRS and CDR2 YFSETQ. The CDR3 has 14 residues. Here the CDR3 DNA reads TGCGCCAGCACCCCGACTAGCGGCTCCTACGAGCAGTACTTC. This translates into CASTPTSGSYEQYF.

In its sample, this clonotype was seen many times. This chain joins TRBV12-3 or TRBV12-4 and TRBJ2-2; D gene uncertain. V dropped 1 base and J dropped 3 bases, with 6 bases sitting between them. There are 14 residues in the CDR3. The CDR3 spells CASSLGEDTGELFF. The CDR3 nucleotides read TGTGCCAGCAGTTTAGGAGAGGACACCGGGGAGCTGTTTTTT.

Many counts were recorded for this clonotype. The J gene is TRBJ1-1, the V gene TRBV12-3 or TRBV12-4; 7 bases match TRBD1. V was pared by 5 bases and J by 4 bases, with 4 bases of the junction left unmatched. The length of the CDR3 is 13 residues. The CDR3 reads CASSRTGGTEAFF. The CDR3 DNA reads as TGTGCCAGCAGTCGGACAGGTGGCACTGAAGCTTTCTTT.

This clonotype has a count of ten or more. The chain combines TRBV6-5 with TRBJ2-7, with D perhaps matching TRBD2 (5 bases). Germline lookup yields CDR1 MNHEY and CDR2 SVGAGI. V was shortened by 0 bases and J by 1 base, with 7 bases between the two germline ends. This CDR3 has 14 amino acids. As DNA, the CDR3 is TGTGCCAGCAGTTACTCGAGGGTTTCCTACGAGCAGTACTTC. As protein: CASSYSRVSYEQYF.

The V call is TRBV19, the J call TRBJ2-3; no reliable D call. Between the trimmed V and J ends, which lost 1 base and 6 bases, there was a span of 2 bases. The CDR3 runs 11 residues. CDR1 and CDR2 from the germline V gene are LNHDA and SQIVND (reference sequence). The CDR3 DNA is TGTGCCAGTAGTATAGTGGATACGCAGTATTTT. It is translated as CASSIVDTQYF.

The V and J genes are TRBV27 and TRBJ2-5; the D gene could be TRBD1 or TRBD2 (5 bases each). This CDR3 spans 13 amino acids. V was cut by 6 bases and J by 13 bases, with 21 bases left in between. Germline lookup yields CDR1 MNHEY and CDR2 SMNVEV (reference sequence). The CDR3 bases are TGTGCCAGCAGCGAAAAAACGGGACGCCTAATGTACTTC. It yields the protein CASSEKTGRLMYF.

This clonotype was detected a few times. The CDR3, as DNA: TGTGCCAGCAGTCTCGGGACGCTTGACATGAACACTGAAGCTTTCTTT. Encoded protein: CASSLGTLDMNTEAFF. The V call is TRBV6-1, the J call TRBJ1-1, with D possibly TRBD1 on 5 matching bases. The germline gives CDR1 MNHNS, CDR2 SASEGT. This CDR3 has 16 amino acids. V was cut by 5 bases and J by 0 bases, with 16 bases left in between.

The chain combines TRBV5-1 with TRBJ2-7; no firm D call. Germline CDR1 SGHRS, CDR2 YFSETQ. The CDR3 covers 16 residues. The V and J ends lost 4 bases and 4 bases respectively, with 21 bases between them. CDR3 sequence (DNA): TGCGCCAGCAGCCTGGTAATTGGAGCGCAAAGATACGAGCAGTACTTC. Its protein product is CASSLVIGAQRYEQYF.

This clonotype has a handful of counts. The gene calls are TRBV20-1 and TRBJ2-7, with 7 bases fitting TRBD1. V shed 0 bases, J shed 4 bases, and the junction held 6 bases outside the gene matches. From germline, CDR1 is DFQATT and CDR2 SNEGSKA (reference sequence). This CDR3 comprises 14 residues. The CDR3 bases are TGCAGTGCTAGAGATTGGACAGGACTTTACGAGCAGTACTTC. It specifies CSARDWTGLYEQYF.